One sample yielded the 24 T cell receptor beta chains listed below, sequenced in a study of patients and donors after allogeneic stem cell transplantation. In TCRdb, the RT-PCR reads were re-called with MiXCR into one record per CDR3 protein. The data show about a million distinct CDR3 sequences, 15% to 20% seen once. Material for sequencing was blood, either unsorted or a sorted T cell fraction (not recorded which). These receptors were taken from a human donor who was either an allogeneic HSCT recipient or a stem cell or donor lymphocyte infusion donor (not recorded which). It is not recorded whose cells these are; they may come from a transplant donor.

This clonotype has only a few counts. The chain links TRBV6-2 or TRBV6-3 to TRBJ2-7, with a weak D call TRBD1 (5 bases). The ends were cut back, 5 bases at V and 0 bases at J, with 23 bases in the middle. The germline V gene encodes CDR1 MNHEY and CDR2 SVGEGT. The CDR3 has 18 amino acids. DNA of the CDR3: TGTGCCAGCAGTGTTTCAAACGACAGCCCGATACCCTCCTACGAGCAGTACTTC. It is translated as CASSVSNDSPIPSYEQYF.

This clonotype appeared a few times. This chain uses TRBV29-1 with TRBJ2-1; TRBD2 matches at 14 bases. Unmatched junction bases numbered 3, after V lost 6 bases and J lost 5 bases. Germline assignment: CDR1 SQVTM and CDR2 ANQGSEA. The CDR3 sequence is 14 residues long. The CDR3 region is CSVGLAGDHNEQFF. For the CDR3, the DNA is TGCAGCGTGGGACTAGCGGGAGACCACAATGAGCAGTTCTTC.

The chain employs TRBV27 and TRBJ1-1, with D unresolved. Germline loops: CDR1 MNHEY, CDR2 SMNVEV (reference sequence). With 9 bases removed from V and 0 bases from J, the gap between germline ends came to 11 bases. This CDR3 region has 13 residues. The CDR3 DNA sequence: TGTGCCAGTGAGTTGGCCGTGAACACTGAAGCTTTCTTT. Its translation: CASELAVNTEAFF.

This clonotype was counted only a few times. The chain has TRBV5-6 and TRBJ1-1; D is ambiguous. The CDR3 covers 14 residues. Germline CDR1 SGHDT, CDR2 YYEEEE. Trimming shortened V by 4 bases and J by 0 bases, and 10 bases separated the two germline ends. In DNA form, the CDR3 reads TGTGCCAGCAGCGTCCTGGACCTGAACACTGAAGCTTTCTTT. Amino acid sequence: CASSVLDLNTEAFF. Together with reference TRBV5-6 and TRBJ1-1, the CDR3 gives the full variable domain: DAGVTQSPTHLIKTRGQQVTLRCSPKSGHDTVSWYQQALGQGPQFIFQYYEEEERQRGNFPDRFSGHQFPNYSSELNVNALLLGDSALYLCASSVLDLNTEAFFGQGTRLTVV.

This clonotype was found a few times. This sequence joins TRBV6-5 and TRBJ1-6, with D possibly TRBD1 on 5 matching bases. Deletions cut 0 bases from V and 10 bases from J, with 10 bases between. This CDR3 comprises 14 residues. CDR1 and CDR2 (germline): MNHEY, SVGAGI. CDR3 amino acids: CASSYSGLWSPLHF. In DNA form, the CDR3 reads TGTGCCAGCAGTTACTCGGGACTTTGGTCACCCCTCCACTTT.

The rearrangement joins TRBV12-3 or TRBV12-4 to TRBJ2-1; weak D call: TRBD2 (6 bases). The CDR3 spans 14 residues. Trimming shortened V by 7 bases and J by 7 bases, and 17 bases separated the two germline ends. Written as DNA, the CDR3 is TGTGCCAGCACCCTACGGGACTCCTTTAATGAGCAGTTCTTC. Translation: CASTLRDSFNEQFF.

The chain combines TRBV7-9 with TRBJ2-7, with D perhaps matching TRBD2 (7 bases). The CDR3 contains 16 residues. V lost 1 base and J lost 6, with 19 bases in between. CDR1 is SEHNR and CDR2 is FQNEAQ in the germline V gene (reference sequence). The CDR3 DNA reads as TGTGCCAGCAGCTTAGGAGCCGGGACTACCAGGGGCGAGCAGTACTTC. Protein: CASSLGAGTTRGEQYF.

The CDR3 loop reads CASKEYEQYF. Here the CDR3 DNA reads TGTGCCAGCAAGGAATACGAGCAGTACTTC. V usage is TRBV2 and J usage is TRBJ2-7; D uncertain. Deletions cut 7 bases from V and 4 bases from J, with 5 bases between. Germline lookup yields CDR1 SNHLY and CDR2 FYNNEI. The length of the CDR3 is 10 residues.

The chain has TRBV9 and TRBJ2-3; maybe TRBD1 (5 bases). Germline V gene lookup returns CDR1 SGDLS and CDR2 YYNGEE. Trimming took 0 bases from V and 4 from J, leaving 15 bases between them. The CDR3 extends over 16 amino acids. CDR3 sequence reads: CASSVGMGRPPDTQYF. For the CDR3, the DNA is TGTGCCAGCAGCGTAGGTATGGGGCGCCCCCCAGATACGCAGTATTTT.

J is TRBJ2-1 and V is TRBV19; D is unclear. Germline V gives CDR1 LNHDA, CDR2 SQIVND (reference sequence). Trimming pared 3 bases from V and 0 bases from J, leaving 12 bases between. The CDR3 extends over 16 amino acids. The DNA for the CDR3 is TGTGCCAGTAGTATTTCGGCGGCCCGCTCCTACAATGAGCAGTTCTTC. Its translation is CASSISAARSYNEQFF.

This clonotype has more than one count but fewer than ten. This rearrangement joins TRBV20-1 to TRBJ2-5; D might be TRBD1 or TRBD2, each matching 5 bases. With 1 base removed from V and 0 bases from J, the gap between germline ends came to 12 bases. The CDR3 extends over 15 amino acids. Per the germline V gene, CDR1 is DFQATT and CDR2 is SNEGSKA (reference sequence). CDR3 in amino acids: CSARAWDLYQETQYF. The CDR3 region has the DNA TGCAGTGCTAGAGCGTGGGACCTGTACCAAGAGACCCAGTACTTC.

The V and J genes are TRBV4-1 and TRBJ1-2; 8 nucleotides align to TRBD1. The CDR3 is made up of 17 amino acids. The germline gives CDR1 MGHRA, CDR2 YSYEKL. Trimming removed 1 base from V and 4 bases from J; junction bases left unmatched: 11. CDR3 residues: CASSQGGGRDRLYGYTF. In DNA, the CDR3 is TGCGCCAGCAGCCAAGGGGGTGGTCGGGACAGGCTCTATGGCTACACCTTC.

This clonotype turned up a few times. The chain carries TRBV9 and TRBJ2-2; TRBD2 is a possible D gene (6 bases). Germline lookup yields CDR1 SGDLS and CDR2 YYNGEE. The V and J ends lost 0 bases and 4 bases respectively, with 10 bases between them. The length of the CDR3 is 15 residues. The CDR3 here is CASSVEGSGTGELFF. CDR3 nucleotide sequence: TGTGCCAGCAGCGTAGAAGGTAGCGGCACCGGGGAGCTGTTTTTT.

This clonotype was seen a few times. The rearrangement links TRBV13 to TRBJ2-1, with a weak D call TRBD2 (6 bases). CDR3 length equals 15 residues. Germline lookup yields CDR1 PRHDT and CDR2 FYEKMQ (reference sequence). V shed 0 bases and J shed 6 bases, with 12 bases lying between them. The CDR3: CASSLGGGFLNEQFF. The DNA for the CDR3 is TGTGCCAGCAGCTTAGGGGGAGGATTTCTCAATGAGCAGTTCTTC.

The chain recombines TRBV11-2 with TRBJ2-3; TRBD1 is a possible D gene (7 bases). The germline gives CDR1 SGHAT, CDR2 FQNNGV. There are 18 residues in the CDR3. V shed 6 bases and J shed 0 bases, with 22 bases lying between them. CDR3 region: CASRRERDSDTSTDTQYF. The CDR3 coding sequence is TGTGCCAGCAGACGGGAGAGGGACAGCGACACTAGCACAGATACGCAGTATTTT. Full variable domain (outside the CDR3, taken from reference TRBV11-2 and TRBJ2-3): EAGVAQSPRYKIIEKRQSVAFWCNPISGHATLYWYQQILGQGPKLLIQFQNNGVVDDSQLPKDRFSAERLKGVDSTLKIQPAKLEDSAVYLCASRRERDSDTSTDTQYFGPGTRLTVL.

This clonotype occurred many times. The rearrangement links TRBV12-3 or TRBV12-4 to TRBJ1-5; D remains unclear. Trimming shortened V by 1 base and J by 1 base, and 11 bases separated the two germline ends. This CDR3 comprises 16 residues. CDR3 amino acids: CASSLGVLGSNQPQHF. CDR3 coding DNA: TGTGCCAGCAGTTTAGGAGTCTTGGGGAGCAATCAGCCCCAGCATTTT.

The chain employs TRBV7-6 and TRBJ1-1; the D is unclear. Per the germline V gene, CDR1 is SGHVS and CDR2 is FNYEAQ. V was shortened by 5 bases and J by 5 bases, with 12 bases between the two germline ends. The CDR3 is 13 amino acids. In nucleotides, the CDR3 is TGTGCCAGCAGCCGTTCGGCTGGGACTGAAGCTTTCTTT. Protein product: CASSRSAGTEAFF. The full variable domain, its missing parts supplied by reference TRBV7-6 and TRBJ1-1, is GAGVSQSPRYKVTKRGQDVALRCDPISGHVSLYWYRQALGQGPEFLTYFNYEAQQDKSGLPNDRFSAERPEGSISTLTIQRTEQRDSAMYRCASSRSAGTEAFFGQGTRLTVV.

This clonotype was observed a few times. V is TRBV3-1 and J is TRBJ2-1, with D possibly TRBD1 on 5 matching bases. V was pared by 2 bases and J by 2 bases, with 22 bases between. Per germline, CDR1 LGHDT and CDR2 YNNKEL (reference sequence). The CDR3 extends over 19 amino acids. Here the CDR3 DNA reads TGTGCCAGCAGCCAATGGGAACCGAACAGGAGAACGCCCTACAATGAGCAGTTCTTC. Translating it yields CASSQWEPNRRTPYNEQFF.

The chain uses TRBV5-5 and TRBJ2-2; D gene unclear. Trimming pared 4 bases from V and 12 bases from J, leaving 28 bases between. CDR1 and CDR2 from the germline V gene are SGHKS and YYEKEE (reference sequence). CDR3 length equals 17 residues. In DNA, the CDR3 is TGTGCCAGCAGCGTTCCCGGTTACGGGCCACTCTTCAAGAAGCTGTTTTTT. This sequence encodes CASSVPGYGPLFKKLFF.

The sample holds a few counts of this clonotype. This chain connects TRBV7-9 to TRBJ1-1, with D unclear. The CDR3 extends over 12 amino acids. The germline V gene encodes CDR1 SEHNR and CDR2 FQNEAQ (reference sequence). Trimming removed 1 base from V and 7 bases from J, with 7 bases in between. The CDR3: CASSLVIREAFF. The CDR3 DNA follows: TGTGCCAGCAGCTTAGTAATCCGTGAAGCTTTCTTT.

This chain joins TRBV20-1 and TRBJ1-3, with no clear D. The germline gives CDR1 DFQATT, CDR2 SNEGSKA (reference sequence). The CDR3 is made up of 17 amino acids. Deletions cut 1 base from V and 4 bases from J, with 20 bases between. The CDR3: CSARVPHGDGSGNTIYF. CDR3 nucleotide sequence: TGCAGTGCTAGAGTACCTCATGGTGACGGGTCCGGAAACACCATATATTTT.

This chain uses TRBV7-9 with TRBJ2-1, with a weak D call TRBD1 (6 bases). V shed 0 bases and J shed 14 bases, with 11 bases lying between them. CDR1 and CDR2 (germline): SEHNR, FQNEAQ (reference sequence). This CDR3 region has 12 residues. This CDR3 reads CASSLAPQGEFF. The DNA of the CDR3 is TGTGCCAGCAGCTTAGCACCACAGGGAGAGTTCTTC.

This chain uses TRBV30 with TRBJ2-2; D ambiguous. Trimming took off 0 bases at V and 6 bases at J, with 5 bases between the two ends. In germline, CDR1 is GTSNPN, CDR2 SVGIG (reference sequence). This CDR3 region has 12 residues. The DNA for the CDR3 is TGTGCCTGGAGTGTGGCGGCCGGGGAGCTGTTTTTT. It yields the protein CAWSVAAGELFF.

The J gene is TRBJ1-2, the V gene TRBV9; 8 nucleotides agree with TRBD1. The CDR3 contains 15 residues. Trimming took 3 bases from V and 1 from J; bases not matched to a gene: 5. Germline CDR1 and CDR2: SGDLS and YYNGEE. The CDR3 spells CASSARDRFNYGYTF. CDR3 coding DNA: TGTGCCAGCAGCGCCCGGGACAGGTTTAACTATGGCTACACCTTC.